This record concerns one T cell receptor (beta chain) sequence. Its target is not known. V shed 5 bases and J 3 bases; nucleotides not matched to a gene: 12. The CDR3 totals 15 residues. Germline CDR1 reads SQVTM; CDR2 reads ANQGSEA. The sample belongs to a study of shared clonotypes between healthy human individuals. Whole-study findings and limits: Only blood was sampled; tissue repertoires likely differ. The four-donor shared clonotypes exceeded non-shared clonotypes in generation probability, with non-shared ones scoring lower.

A CD45RA-negative memory subset and a CD45RA+ naive subset were separated from the CD4+ cells. Sorted subsets were amplified in replicate PCRs using about 210 ng DNA, tens of thousands of T cell genomes. Produced via immunoSEQ multiplex PCR; TCRdb's table is partial and in-frame only. This table has about 1.5 million clones, 95% to 97% appearing once. The sequencing input was naive CD4+ T cells sorted from blood. Subset given: CD45RA+ positively selected. The TCR originated in a man aged 25-40 years in good health. V usage is TRBV29-1 and J usage is TRBJ2-7; 8 bases agree with TRBD1. The CDR3 is CSVYFQDREFYEQYF. CDR3 nucleotides: TGCAGCGTTTACTTCCAGGACAGGGAGTTCTACGAGCAGTACTTC.